This T cell receptor (beta chain) came from a study of PD-1 blockade in mismatch repair-deficient tumors. Background on the study: Enrolled about 2012-2016, patients had progressing, pretreated mismatch repair-deficient cancers of about a dozen types.

Overall study results and limits: After pembrolizumab, tumor-resident clones rose rapidly, then generally contracted before radiologic responses.

Sequencing was performed with immunoSEQ multiplex PCR; in TCRdb, only in-frame clones are kept and a portion is missing. The sample has under 50,000 clones, over 70% seen once. Germline V gene sequence: CDR1 SQVTM, CDR2 ANQGSEA. There are 12 residues in the CDR3. The V gene lost 4 bases and the J gene lost 2 bases, with 8 bases spanning the gap. Points on this clone: Its antigen is undetermined.

Every patient had mismatch repair deficiency by PCR or immunohistochemistry. TCR sequencing covered a few patients who responded to pembrolizumab. The rearrangement links TRBV29-1 to TRBJ1-2, with D possibly matching TRBD1 (6 bases). The material sequenced was PBMCs, taken about 40 weeks after starting pembrolizumab. This receptor was identified in an adult with mismatch repair-deficient cancer. Here the CDR3 reads CSVGTGNYGYTF. Written as DNA, the CDR3 is TGCAGCGTTGGAACAGGGAACTATGGCTACACCTTC.